Following are 14 T cell receptor delta chains from one sample sequenced in a study of γδ T cells in repeated Plasmodium falciparum infection. Vgamma9/Vdelta2+ and Vdelta2-negative gammadelta T cells were flow-sorted from PBMC for bulk sequencing. TCRdb re-called clones from the multiplex PCR reads via CATT. The data contain roughly 93,000 delta-chain clones, under 1.5% of them singletons. Sequencing used gamma-delta T cells from blood. These receptors all come from a pool of human donors (malaria-infected and uninfected, not separated).

A few counts support this clone. TCRdb's entry gives the protein of a much larger clone, which mismatches this DNA's translation at residue 8, likely from a read error; the protein reported here is translated from the DNA. This chain links TRDV1 with TRDJ1, with TRDD3 as a possible D gene (5 bases). No J gene is reported in TCRdb; it was inferred here by comparing the DNA with germline. Germline CDR1 reads TSWWSYY; CDR2 reads QGS. This CDR3 is 16 amino acids long. V lost 4 bases, J lost 1 base, and 16 bases lay in between. DNA for the CDR3: TGTGCTCTTGGGGGAGAGGGATGCTCCTGCACCGATAAACTCATCTTT. It is translated as CALGGEGCSCTDKLIF.

A remark on this clone: TCRdb has a much larger clone's protein, which differs at residue 14 from the translation of this DNA, likely because of a read error; what is shown is the protein translated from the DNA. The chain is built from TRDV1 and TRDJ1, with D perhaps TRDD2 (9 bases). The J gene, not given by TCRdb, was assigned here from a germline match of the nucleotide sequence. V was clipped by 3 bases and J by 3 bases, with 32 bases between them. Germline CDR1 TSWWSYY, CDR2 QGS. This CDR3 has 21 amino acids. CDR3 sequence (DNA): TGTGCTCTTGGGGACGTCCTTCCTACTAGATACTGGGGGGTACACCCCGATAAACTCATCTTT. Its protein product is CALGDVLPTRYWGVHPDKLIF.

This clone was recorded a few times. TCRdb's protein for this DNA is that of a much larger clone and differs from the translation at residue 3, likely a read error; the protein shown is the DNA translation. The chain links TRDV2 to TRDJ1, with 10 bases that match TRDD3. In the absence of a J gene in TCRdb, the DNA was matched to germline to assign it here. Trimming cost V 9 bases and J 0 bases; bases outside gene matches: 24. CDR3 length: 20 amino acids. Germline V gene data show CDR1 as GEAIGNYY and CDR2 as EKD. CDR3 DNA: TGTGCCCGTGGACATTCCTACGTGTTGGGGGATACCAGTTACACCGATAAACTCATCTTT. Translation: CARGHSYVLGDTSYTDKLIF.

This clone was counted only a few times. The J gene is TRDJ1, the V gene TRDV1, with 9 positions matching TRDD3. The J gene is not listed in TCRdb, so it was assigned here from a DNA match to germline. The CDR3 runs to 23 residues. V was pared by 1 base and J by 1 base, with 25 bases of the junction left unmatched. The germline V gene encodes CDR1 TSWWSYY and CDR2 QGS. The DNA for the CDR3 is TGTGCTCTTGGGGAACGAGATAATCCTACATTCCTCGTGGGCTGGGGGATCACCGATAAACTCATCTTT. Residues: CALGERDNPTFLVGWGITDKLIF.

Worth noting for this clone: For this DNA, TCRdb reports the protein of a much larger clone, which diverges at residue 5, most likely from a read error; the protein presented here is translated directly from the DNA. This chain links TRDV1 with TRDJ1; 10 bases are shared with TRDD3. Germline matching of the DNA provided the J gene here, since TCRdb leaves it blank. V dropped 4 bases and J dropped 0; count of bases not matched to a gene: 14. There are 19 residues in the CDR3. Germline assignment: CDR1 TSWWSYY and CDR2 QGS. CDR3 bases: TGTGCTCTTGGGGGACCATTTTCTGACTGGGGGATGTACACCGATAAACTCATCTTT. The encoded protein is CALGGPFSDWGMYTDKLIF.

Details on this clone: This DNA's translation differs at residue 9 from TCRdb's protein, which comes from a much larger clone; a read error is likely, and the protein shown is translated from the DNA. CDR3 residues: CACDTEGIAYTDKLIF. The DNA of the CDR3 is TGTGCCTGTGACACCGAGGGGATTGCGTACACCGATAAACTCATCTTT. The chain carries TRDV2 and TRDJ1; a possible D gene is TRDD3 (6 bases). Germline CDR1 and CDR2: GEAIGNYY and EKD. CDR3 length: 16 amino acids. V lost 0 bases and J 0 bases, leaving 13 bases between the germline ends.

This clone has more than one count but fewer than ten. TCRdb's protein, taken from a much larger clone, differs from this DNA's translation at residue 5, likely owing to a read error; the protein displayed comes from the DNA. The rearrangement uses TRDV2 and TRDJ1; 9 bases fit TRDD2. Assignment of the J gene here rests on matching the DNA to germline, because TCRdb gives none. The germline V gene has CDR1 GEAIGNYY and CDR2 EKD. Trimming removed 0 bases from V and 0 bases from J; junction bases left unmatched: 16. This CDR3 spans 20 amino acids. This CDR3 is CACDTRAFLRGIQHTDKLIF. The CDR3 coding sequence is TGTGCCTGTGACACCAGGGCCTTCCTACGAGGGATACAGCACACCGATAAACTCATCTTT.

This clone has a handful of counts. The likely explanation is a read error, given a far larger clone one base away. This sample also contains other DNA sequences that code for the same CDR3. The V call is TRDV2, the J call TRDJ1, with D perhaps TRDD3 (5 bases). In germline, CDR1 is GEAIGNYY, CDR2 EKD. The V gene lost 7 bases and the J gene lost 0 bases, with 17 bases spanning the gap. CDR3 length: 15 amino acids. CDR3 in DNA: TGTGCCTGCGAACGACTCGGGATGAACACCGATAAACTCATCTTT. As protein: CACERLGMNTDKLIF.

Comment on this clone: TCRdb records a much larger clone's protein for this DNA, with a difference at residues 8 and 12 that likely arises from a read error; the protein given is the translation of the DNA. The rearrangement joins TRDV2 to TRDJ1; a possible D gene is TRDD3 (6 bases). Trimming took 4 bases from V and 7 from J, leaving 24 bases between them. The germline V gene encodes CDR1 GEAIGNYY and CDR2 EKD. The length of the CDR3 is 16 residues. The CDR3: CACEKMGGTLKGKLIF. The CDR3 nucleotides are TGTGCCTGTGAGAAGATGGGGGGTACCCTGAAGGGTAAACTCATCTTT.

Concerning this clone itself: TCRdb shows a much larger clone's protein in place of this DNA's translation, and the two differ at residue 21, likely through a read error; the protein shown is translated from the DNA. The J gene went uncalled, whereas the V gene is TRDV1; the table's D call of TRDD3 was not tested on the DNA. CDR3 length equals 22 residues. Germline loops: CDR1 TSWWSYY, CDR2 QGS. The CDR3 spells CALGDYHRPTYDWTGATNKLTF. DNA for the CDR3: TGTGCTCTTGGGGACTACCACCGCCCTACGTACGATTGGACGGGCGCCACCAATAAACTCACCTTT.

Of note for this clone: TCRdb has a much larger clone's protein, which differs at residue 9 from the translation of this DNA, likely because of a read error; what is shown is the protein translated from the DNA. This chain joins TRDV2 and TRDJ1; the match to TRDD3 covers 8 bases. Germline V gives CDR1 GEAIGNYY, CDR2 EKD. V was pared by 4 bases and J by 5 bases, with 20 bases of the junction left unmatched. The CDR3 runs to 18 residues. The CDR3: CACEGIRERKASPDKLIF. As DNA, the CDR3 is TGTGCCTGTGAAGGGATACGCGAAAGGAAAGCATCCCCAGATAAACTCATCTTT.

This clone has a count of ten or more. A single base is all that separates this from a far larger clone, so a read error is likely. In the same sample, other DNA sequences code for this CDR3. No J gene call was made, and the V gene is TRDV2; the table's D call TRDD3 went unverified against the DNA. CDR1 and CDR2 (germline): GEAIGNYY, EKD. CDR3 length equals 17 residues. The CDR3 protein is CACDTVGLGDPTDKLIF. CDR3 DNA: TGTGCCTGTGACACCGTGGGCCTGGGGGATCCTACCGATAAACTCATCTTC.

The J gene is TRDJ1, the V gene TRDV2; 11 bases fit TRDD3. The J gene was missing in TCRdb and was found by matching the end of the DNA to germline. Germline CDR1 is GEAIGNYY and CDR2 is EKD. This CDR3 is 17 amino acids long. V lost 9 bases and J lost 0; bases outside the gene matches: 14. DNA for the CDR3: TGTGCCCCTGCCTTCCTACTGGGGGATAAAAACACCGATAAACTCATCTTT. Its protein product is CAPAFLLGDKNTDKLIF.

This chain joins TRDV3 and TRDJ3; 8 bases align to TRDD3. TCRdb gives no J gene; it was assigned here by matching the DNA to germline. The CDR3 extends over 21 amino acids. CDR1 TVYSNPD and CDR2 GDNSRS come from the germline V gene (reference sequence). V dropped 2 bases and J dropped 2; count of bases not matched to a gene: 20. The DNA of the CDR3 is TGTGCCTTTCTAACTGGGGGGATATCGGCCCTCTACGCCTGGGACACCCGACAGATGTTTTTC. Translated, it gives CAFLTGGISALYAWDTRQMFF.